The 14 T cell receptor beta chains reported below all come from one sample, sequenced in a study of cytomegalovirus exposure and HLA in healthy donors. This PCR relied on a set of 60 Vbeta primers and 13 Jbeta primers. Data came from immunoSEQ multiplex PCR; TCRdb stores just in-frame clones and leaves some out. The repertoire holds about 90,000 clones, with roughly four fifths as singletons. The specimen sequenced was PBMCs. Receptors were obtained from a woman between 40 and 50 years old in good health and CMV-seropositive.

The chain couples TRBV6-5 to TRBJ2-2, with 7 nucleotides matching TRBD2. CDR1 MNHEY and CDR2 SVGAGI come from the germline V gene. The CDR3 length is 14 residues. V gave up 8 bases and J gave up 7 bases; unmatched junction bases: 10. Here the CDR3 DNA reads TGTGCCAGCTTCGAAGCGGGAATGGGCGGGGAGCTGTTTTTT. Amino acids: CASFEAGMGGELFF.

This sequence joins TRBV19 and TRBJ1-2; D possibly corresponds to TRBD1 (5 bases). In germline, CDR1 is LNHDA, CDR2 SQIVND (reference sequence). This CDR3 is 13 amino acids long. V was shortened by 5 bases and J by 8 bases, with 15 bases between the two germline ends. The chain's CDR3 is CASSVGLGHGYTF. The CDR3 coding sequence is TGTGCCAGTAGTGTGGGACTTGGCCACGGCTACACCTTC.

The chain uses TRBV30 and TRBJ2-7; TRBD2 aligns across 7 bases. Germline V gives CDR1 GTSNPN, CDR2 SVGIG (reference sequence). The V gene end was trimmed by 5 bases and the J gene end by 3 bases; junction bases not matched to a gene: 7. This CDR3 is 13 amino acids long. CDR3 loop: CAWSSSGNYEQYF. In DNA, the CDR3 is TGTGCCTGGTCGTCTAGCGGCAACTACGAGCAGTACTTC.

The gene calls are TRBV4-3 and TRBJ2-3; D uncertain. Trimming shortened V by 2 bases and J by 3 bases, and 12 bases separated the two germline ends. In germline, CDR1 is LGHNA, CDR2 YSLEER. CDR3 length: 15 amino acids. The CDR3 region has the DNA TGCGCCAGCAGCCAAAGGCAGGTTTTAACAGATACGCAGTATTTT. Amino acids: CASSQRQVLTDTQYF.

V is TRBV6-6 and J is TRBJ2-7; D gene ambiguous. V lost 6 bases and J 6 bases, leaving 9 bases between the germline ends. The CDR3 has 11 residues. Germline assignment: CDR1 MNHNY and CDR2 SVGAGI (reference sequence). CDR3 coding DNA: TGTGCCAGCAGGAACAGAGTCGAGCAGTACTTC. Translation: CASRNRVEQYF.

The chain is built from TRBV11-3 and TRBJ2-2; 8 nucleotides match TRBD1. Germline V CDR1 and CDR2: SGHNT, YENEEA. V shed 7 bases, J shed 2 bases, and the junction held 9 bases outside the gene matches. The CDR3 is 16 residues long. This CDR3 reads CASTKTGAPNTGELFF. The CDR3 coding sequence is TGTGCCAGCACTAAGACAGGGGCCCCTAACACCGGGGAGCTGTTTTTT.

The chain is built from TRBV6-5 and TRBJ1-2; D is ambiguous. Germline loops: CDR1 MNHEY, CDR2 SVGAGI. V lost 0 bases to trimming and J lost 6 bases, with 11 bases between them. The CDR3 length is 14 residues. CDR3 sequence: CASSYSPGTDGYTF. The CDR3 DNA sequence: TGTGCCAGCAGTTACTCTCCGGGTACGGATGGCTACACCTTC.

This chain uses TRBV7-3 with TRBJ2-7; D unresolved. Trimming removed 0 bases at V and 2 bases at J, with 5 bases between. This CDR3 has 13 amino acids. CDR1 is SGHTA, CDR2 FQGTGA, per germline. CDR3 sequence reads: CASSLTYAYEQYF. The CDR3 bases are TGTGCCAGCAGCTTAACGTATGCCTACGAGCAGTACTTC.

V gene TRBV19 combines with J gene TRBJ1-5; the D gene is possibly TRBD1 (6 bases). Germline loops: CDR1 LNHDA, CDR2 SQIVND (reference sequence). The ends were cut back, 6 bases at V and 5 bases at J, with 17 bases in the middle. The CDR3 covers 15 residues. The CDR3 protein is CASSPRAGVDQPQHF. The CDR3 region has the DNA TGTGCCAGTAGCCCCAGGGCAGGGGTAGATCAGCCCCAGCATTTT.

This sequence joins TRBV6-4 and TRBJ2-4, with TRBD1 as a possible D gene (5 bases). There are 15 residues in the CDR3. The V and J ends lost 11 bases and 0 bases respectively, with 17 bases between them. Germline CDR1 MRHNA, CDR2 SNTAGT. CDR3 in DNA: TGTGCCCTCCTAACGGTGGGGCTAGCCAAAAACATTCAGTACTTC. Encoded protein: CALLTVGLAKNIQYF.

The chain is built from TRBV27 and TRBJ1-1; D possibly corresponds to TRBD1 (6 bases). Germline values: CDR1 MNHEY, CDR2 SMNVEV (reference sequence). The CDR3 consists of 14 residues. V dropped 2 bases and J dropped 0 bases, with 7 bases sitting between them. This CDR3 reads CASSLRGMNTEAFF. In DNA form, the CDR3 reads TGTGCCAGCAGTTTAAGGGGGATGAACACTGAAGCTTTCTTT.

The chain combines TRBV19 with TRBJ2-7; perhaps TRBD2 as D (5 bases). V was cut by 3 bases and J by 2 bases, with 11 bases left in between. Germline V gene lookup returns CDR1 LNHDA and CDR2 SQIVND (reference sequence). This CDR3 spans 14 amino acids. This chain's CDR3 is CASSITPGTYEQYF. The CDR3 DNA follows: TGTGCCAGTAGTATCACCCCCGGGACCTACGAGCAGTACTTC.

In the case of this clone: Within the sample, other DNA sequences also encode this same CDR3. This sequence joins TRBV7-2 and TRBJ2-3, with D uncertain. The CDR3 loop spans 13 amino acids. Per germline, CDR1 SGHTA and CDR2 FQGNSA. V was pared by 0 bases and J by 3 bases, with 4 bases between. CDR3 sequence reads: CASSLARTDTQYF. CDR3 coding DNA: TGTGCCAGCAGCTTAGCGAGAACAGATACGCAGTATTTT.

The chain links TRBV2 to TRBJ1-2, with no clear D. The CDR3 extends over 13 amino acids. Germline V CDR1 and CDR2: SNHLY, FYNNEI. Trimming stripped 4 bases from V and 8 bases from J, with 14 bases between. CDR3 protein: CASSVSQLGGYTF. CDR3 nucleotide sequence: TGTGCCAGCAGTGTGTCACAGCTTGGCGGCTACACCTTC.